This T cell receptor (beta chain) was found in a study of shared clonotypes between healthy human individuals. In germline, CDR1 is SNHLY, CDR2 FYNNEI. With V trimmed by 7 bases and J by 2 bases, 3 bases remained unmatched. The CDR3 is 14 amino acids. Profiling relied on immunoSEQ multiplex PCR, and the TCRdb table lists in-frame clones only, not all of them. The sample has 1 million to 1.2 million clones, approximately 77% seen once. Sample: memory CD4+ T cells from PBMCs. Subset defined: CD45RA-negative fraction. The sequence was obtained from a man aged 18-30 years in good health. Some clones in this sample may be carry-over from other donors' samples. This chain links TRBV2 with TRBJ1-5; the match to TRBD1 covers 9 bases. CDR3 DNA: TGTGCCAGCATGGGGGACAGGGGCAATCAGCCCCAGCATTTT. Translating gives CASMGDRGNQPQHF.